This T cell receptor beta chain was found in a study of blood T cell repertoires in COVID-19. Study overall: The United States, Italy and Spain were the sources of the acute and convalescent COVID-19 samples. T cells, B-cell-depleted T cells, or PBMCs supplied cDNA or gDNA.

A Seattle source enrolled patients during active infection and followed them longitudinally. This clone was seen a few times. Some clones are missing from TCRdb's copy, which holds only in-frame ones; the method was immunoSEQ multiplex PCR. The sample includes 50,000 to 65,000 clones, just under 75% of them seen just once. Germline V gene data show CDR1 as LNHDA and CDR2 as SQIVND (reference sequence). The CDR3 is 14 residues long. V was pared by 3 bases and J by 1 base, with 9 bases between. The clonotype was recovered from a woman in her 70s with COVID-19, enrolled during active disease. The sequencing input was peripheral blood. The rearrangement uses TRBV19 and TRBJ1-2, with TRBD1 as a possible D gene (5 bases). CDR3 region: CASSMATDNYGYTF. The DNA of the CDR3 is TGTGCCAGTAGTATGGCGACAGATAACTATGGCTACACCTTC.